These 15 T cell receptor beta chains were sequenced from one sample in a study of T cells after yellow fever vaccination. From the 5' RACE reads, TCRdb called clonotypes with MiXCR, one entry per CDR3 protein. The repertoire holds hundreds of thousands of distinct CDR3 sequences, with roughly 8.3% as singletons. The material was PBMCs, obtained approximately 47 days after the first yellow fever vaccination. These receptors were taken from a young man who received the YFV17D yellow fever vaccine.

The chain links TRBV4-3 to TRBJ2-1; D remains unclear. With 1 base removed from V and 5 bases from J, the gap between germline ends came to 9 bases. The CDR3 spans 14 residues. Germline values: CDR1 LGHNA, CDR2 YSLEER. As DNA, the CDR3 is TGCGCCAGCAGCCAAGTCAGCAGCGACAATGAGCAGTTCTTC. Protein sequence: CASSQVSSDNEQFF.

At least ten counts were recorded for this clonotype. The chain employs TRBV6-1 and TRBJ2-3; D ambiguous. The CDR3 extends over 15 amino acids. The germline V and J ends were trimmed by 5 bases and 4 bases, with 16 bases remaining between them. Germline values: CDR1 MNHNS, CDR2 SASEGT. The CDR3 DNA reads TGTGCCAGCAGTCCATGGACCGCAGTAGCAGATACGCAGTATTTT. Protein product: CASSPWTAVADTQYF.

CDR3 DNA sequence: TGTGCCTGGAGTGTAGGGGCCCGGGCAGGTCAGCCCCAGCATTTT. It encodes CAWSVGARAGQPQHF. This chain uses TRBV30 with TRBJ1-5; weak D call: TRBD1 (5 bases). The germline V gene encodes CDR1 GTSNPN and CDR2 SVGIG (reference sequence). V lost 0 bases and J 6 bases, leaving 15 bases between the germline ends. The CDR3 totals 15 residues.

V usage is TRBV29-1 and J usage is TRBJ1-1; TRBD1 aligns across 7 bases. From germline, CDR1 is SQVTM and CDR2 ANQGSEA. This CDR3 has 12 residues. V shed 3 bases and J 6 bases; nucleotides not matched to a gene: 4. CDR3: CSVDRGRAEAFF. CDR3 DNA sequence: TGCAGCGTTGACAGGGGGAGGGCTGAAGCTTTCTTT.

The chain employs TRBV4-1 and TRBJ2-2, with D unclear. V lost 1 base and J lost 6, with 9 bases in between. CDR1 and CDR2 (germline): MGHRA, YSYEKL. The CDR3 is 14 residues long. In nucleotides, the CDR3 is TGCGCCAGCAGCCAAGGAAAGAGAGCCGGGGAGCTGTTTTTT. Amino acid sequence: CASSQGKRAGELFF.

This clonotype was seen more than once but under ten times. This chain connects TRBV5-1 to TRBJ2-3; 8 bases match TRBD2. In germline, CDR1 is SGHRS, CDR2 YFSETQ. The CDR3 loop spans 14 amino acids. Trimming took 4 bases from V and 5 from J; bases not matched to a gene: 6. CDR3 nucleotide sequence: TGCGCCAGCAGCCCGGGACTAGGTGGAGATACGCAGTATTTT. This codes for CASSPGLGGDTQYF.

The sample holds a few counts of this clonotype. The chain recombines TRBV7-9 with TRBJ2-3; D is possibly TRBD1 (6 bases). The germline CDR1 and CDR2 sequences are SEHNR and FQNEAQ (reference sequence). Trimming shortened V by 4 bases and J by 7 bases, and 18 bases separated the two germline ends. The CDR3 has 15 residues. The CDR3 loop is CASSSSADRMNTQYF. The CDR3 bases are TGTGCCAGCAGCTCCTCAGCGGACAGAATGAATACGCAGTATTTT.

V is TRBV3-1 and J is TRBJ2-7; D possibly corresponds to TRBD2 (5 bases). The CDR3 spans 14 residues. Germline values: CDR1 LGHDT, CDR2 YNNKEL (reference sequence). V was trimmed by 4 bases and J by 4 bases, leaving 14 bases between them. CDR3 DNA sequence: TGTGCCAGCAGCCGTTCGGCGGGCCTTTACGAGCAGTACTTC. Protein sequence: CASSRSAGLYEQYF.

This clonotype was recorded a few times. V is TRBV12-3 or TRBV12-4 and J is TRBJ2-4; 7 nucleotides align to TRBD2. The CDR3 length is 15 residues. The V gene end was trimmed by 2 bases and the J gene end by 1 base; junction bases not matched to a gene: 2. The CDR3 spells CASSLWEGAKNIQYF. The DNA of the CDR3 is TGTGCCAGCAGTTTATGGGAGGGGGCCAAAAACATTCAGTACTTC.

This clonotype was seen a handful of times. The genes are TRBV5-1 and TRBJ1-2; no clear D. V was clipped by 2 bases and J by 3 bases, with 11 bases between them. The CDR3 runs 14 residues. The V gene's germline CDR1 is SGHRS and CDR2 YFSETQ. The CDR3 loop reads CASSFAVVHYGYTF. The CDR3 DNA reads as TGCGCCAGCAGCTTCGCAGTTGTCCACTATGGCTACACCTTC.

In this sample, this clonotype turned up a few times. V gene TRBV2 combines with J gene TRBJ2-5; 10 bases are shared with TRBD2. This CDR3 contains 15 residues. CDR1 is SNHLY, CDR2 FYNNEI, per germline. J lost 5 bases, V lost 6 bases, and 9 bases had no gene match. The CDR3 loop is CASRAGGRGGETQYF. DNA for the CDR3: TGTGCCAGCAGAGCGGGGGGGCGTGGAGGGGAGACCCAGTACTTC.

This clonotype was seen only a few times. The rearrangement uses TRBV6-2 or TRBV6-3 and TRBJ1-2, with a weak D call TRBD1 (5 bases). Between the trimmed V and J ends, which lost 2 bases and 2 bases, there was a span of 15 bases. CDR3 length: 16 amino acids. Looked up from germline, CDR1 is MNHEY and CDR2 is SVGEGT. DNA of the CDR3: TGTGCCAGCAGTTACAGACAGACGCCGAAGAACTATGGCTACACCTTC. Translation gives CASSYRQTPKNYGYTF.

This sequence joins TRBV4-1 and TRBJ2-1, with a possible D match to TRBD2 (5 bases). The V gene's germline CDR1 is MGHRA and CDR2 YSYEKL. CDR3 length: 12 residues. The germline V and J ends were trimmed by 8 bases and 4 bases, with 9 bases remaining between them. The CDR3 spells CASDTGYNEQFF. The DNA for the CDR3 is TGCGCCAGCGATACGGGGTACAATGAGCAGTTCTTC.

The CDR3 spells CASKIDRGDKNIQYF. CDR3 DNA sequence: TGTGCCAGCAAAATCGACAGGGGGGACAAAAACATTCAGTACTTC. The rearrangement joins TRBV2 to TRBJ2-4, with 9 bases aligning to TRBD1. This CDR3 spans 15 amino acids. Per the germline V gene, CDR1 is SNHLY and CDR2 is FYNNEI. The ends lost 7 bases at V and 3 bases at J; junction bases unmatched: 7.

As to this clonotype: This may arise from a read error, as a much more abundant clone is one base away. V is TRBV3-1 and J is TRBJ2-5, with TRBD2 matching over 11 bases. This CDR3 spans 16 amino acids. V lost 5 bases, J lost 4 bases, and 9 bases stayed unmatched. The germline gives CDR1 LGHDT, CDR2 YNNKEL (reference sequence). In nucleotides, the CDR3 is TGTGCCAGCAGCGTAGGACTAGCGGGCCGACGAGAGACCCAGTACTTC. It translates to CASSVGLAGRRETQYF.